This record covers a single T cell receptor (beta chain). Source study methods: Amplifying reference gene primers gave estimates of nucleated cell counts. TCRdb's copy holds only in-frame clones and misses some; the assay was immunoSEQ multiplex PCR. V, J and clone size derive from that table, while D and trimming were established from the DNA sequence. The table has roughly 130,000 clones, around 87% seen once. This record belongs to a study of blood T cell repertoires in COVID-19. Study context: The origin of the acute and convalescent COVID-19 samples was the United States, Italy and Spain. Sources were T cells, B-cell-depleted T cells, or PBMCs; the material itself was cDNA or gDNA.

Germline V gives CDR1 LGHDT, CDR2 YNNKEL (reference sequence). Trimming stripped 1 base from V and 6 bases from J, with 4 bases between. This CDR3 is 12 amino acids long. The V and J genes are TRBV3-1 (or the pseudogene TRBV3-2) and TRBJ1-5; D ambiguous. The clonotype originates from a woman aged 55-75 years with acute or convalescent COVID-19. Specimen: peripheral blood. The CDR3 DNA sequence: TGTGCCAGCAGCCAAGGACTTCAGCCCCAGCATTTT. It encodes CASSQGLQPQHF.